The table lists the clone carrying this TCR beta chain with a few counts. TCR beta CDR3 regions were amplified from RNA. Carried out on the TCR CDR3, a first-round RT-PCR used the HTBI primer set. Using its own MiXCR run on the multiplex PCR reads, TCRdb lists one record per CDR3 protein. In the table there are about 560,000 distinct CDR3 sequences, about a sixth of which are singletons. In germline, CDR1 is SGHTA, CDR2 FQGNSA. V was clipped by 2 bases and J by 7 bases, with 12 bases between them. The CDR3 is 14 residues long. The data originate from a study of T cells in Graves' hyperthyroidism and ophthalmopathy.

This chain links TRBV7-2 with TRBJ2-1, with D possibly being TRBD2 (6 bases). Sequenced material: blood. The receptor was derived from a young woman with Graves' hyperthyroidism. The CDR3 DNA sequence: TGTGCCAGCAGCTTAATGGGACTCGTAAATGAGCAGTTCTTC. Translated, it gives CASSLMGLVNEQFF.